This T cell receptor beta chain was sequenced in a study of memory CD4+ T cells and cytomegalovirus serostatus. Study at large: Of the healthy Belgian adults, roughly ten were CMV seropositive and around 22 seronegative. General observations from the study: Suggested: most of the CMV-linked TCR signature lies in CD4+ memory cells.

Regarding this clone: Antigen specificity is unknown.

Repertoires were generated with immunoSEQ multiplex PCR, while TCRdb's copy carries only in-frame clones and drops some. Of 40,000 to 55,000 clones detected, about 78% appear once; the ten largest clones hold about 0.64%. The CDR3 extends over 16 amino acids. The ends lost 1 base at V and 4 bases at J; junction bases unmatched: 7. The germline V gene has CDR1 SGHDT and CDR2 YYEEEE. The sort gate was single viable CD3+CD4+CD8-CD45RO+ cells for memory CD4+ T cells. After thawing, CD4+ T cells were positively selected. The source material was memory CD4+ T cells from blood. The source is an adult in good health and CMV-seronegative. This chain joins TRBV5-6 and TRBJ2-1; 8 nucleotides align to TRBD2. The CDR3 nucleotides read TGTGCCAGCAGCTTGAGTCTCGGCGGGAGGTACAATGAGCAGTTCTTC. Its protein is CASSLSLGGRYNEQFF.